The source of this T cell receptor beta chain is a study of identical twins. This clonotype came up a few times. TCRdb redid the calling of the 5' RACE reads with MiXCR, one entry per CDR3 protein. The data hold 1.5 million to 2 million distinct CDR3 sequences, with around 29% observed a single time. The CDR3 spans 16 residues. The ends were cut back, 0 bases at V and 0 bases at J, with 13 bases in the middle. Germline values: CDR1 DFQATT, CDR2 SNEGSKA (reference sequence). Sequenced input: cord blood. The clonotype originates from a newborn girl in good health. The J gene is TRBJ2-3, the V gene TRBV20-1; D is unresolved. The CDR3 here is CSARDLGGSSTDTQYF. DNA of the CDR3: TGCAGTGCTAGAGATCTGGGCGGTTCTAGCACAGATACGCAGTATTTT.